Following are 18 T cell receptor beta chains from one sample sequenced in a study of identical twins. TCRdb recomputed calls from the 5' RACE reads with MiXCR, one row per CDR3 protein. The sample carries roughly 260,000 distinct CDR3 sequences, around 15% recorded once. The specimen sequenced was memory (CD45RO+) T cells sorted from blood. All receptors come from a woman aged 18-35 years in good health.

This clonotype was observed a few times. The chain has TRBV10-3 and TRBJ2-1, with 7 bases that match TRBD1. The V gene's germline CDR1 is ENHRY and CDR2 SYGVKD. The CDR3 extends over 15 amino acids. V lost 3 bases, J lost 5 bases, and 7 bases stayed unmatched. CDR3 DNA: TGTGCCATCAGTGATCGAGGGGGCAGCCACAATGAGCAGTTCTTC. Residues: CAISDRGGSHNEQFF.

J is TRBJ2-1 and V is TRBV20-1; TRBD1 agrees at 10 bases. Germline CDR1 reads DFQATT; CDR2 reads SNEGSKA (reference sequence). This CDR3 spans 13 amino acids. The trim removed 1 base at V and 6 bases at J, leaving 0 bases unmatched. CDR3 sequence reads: CSARGTGGNEQFF. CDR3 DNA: TGCAGTGCTAGAGGGACAGGGGGCAATGAGCAGTTCTTC.

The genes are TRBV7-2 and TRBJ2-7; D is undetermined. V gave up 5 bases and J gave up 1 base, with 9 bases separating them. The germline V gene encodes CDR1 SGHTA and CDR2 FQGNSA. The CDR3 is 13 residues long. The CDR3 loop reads CASSRRSSYEQYF. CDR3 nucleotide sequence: TGTGCCAGCAGCCGGAGAAGTTCCTACGAGCAGTACTTC. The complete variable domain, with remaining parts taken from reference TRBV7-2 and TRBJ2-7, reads GAGVSQSPSNKVTEKGKDVELRCDPISGHTALYWYRQSLGQGLEFLIYFQGNSAPDKSGLPSDRFSAERTGGSVSTLTIQRTQQEDSAVYLCASSRRSSYEQYFGPGTRLTVT.

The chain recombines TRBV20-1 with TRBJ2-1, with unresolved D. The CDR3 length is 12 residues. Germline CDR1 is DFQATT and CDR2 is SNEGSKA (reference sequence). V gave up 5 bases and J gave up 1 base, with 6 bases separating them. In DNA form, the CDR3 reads TGCAGTGCTGCCCGATCCTACAATGAGCAGTTCTTC. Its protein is CSAARSYNEQFF.

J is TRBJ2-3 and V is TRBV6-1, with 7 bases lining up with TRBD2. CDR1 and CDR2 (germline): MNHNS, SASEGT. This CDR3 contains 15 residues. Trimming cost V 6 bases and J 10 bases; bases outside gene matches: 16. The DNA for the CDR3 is TGTGCCAGCAGCCAAGCGGGGCCCCTCACCGGTGCGCAGTATTTT. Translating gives CASSQAGPLTGAQYF.

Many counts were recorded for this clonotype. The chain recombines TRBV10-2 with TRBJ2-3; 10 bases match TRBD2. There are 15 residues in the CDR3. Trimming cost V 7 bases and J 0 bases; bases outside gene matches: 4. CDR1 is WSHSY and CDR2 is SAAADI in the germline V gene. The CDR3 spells CASKRTSGSTDTQYF. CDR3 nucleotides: TGCGCCAGCAAGAGGACTAGCGGAAGCACAGATACGCAGTATTTT.

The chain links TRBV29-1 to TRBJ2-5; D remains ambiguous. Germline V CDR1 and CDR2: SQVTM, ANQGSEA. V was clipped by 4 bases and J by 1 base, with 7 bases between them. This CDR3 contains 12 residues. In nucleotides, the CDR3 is TGCAGCGTTGCAGACGCCCAAGAGACCCAGTACTTC. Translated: CSVADAQETQYF.

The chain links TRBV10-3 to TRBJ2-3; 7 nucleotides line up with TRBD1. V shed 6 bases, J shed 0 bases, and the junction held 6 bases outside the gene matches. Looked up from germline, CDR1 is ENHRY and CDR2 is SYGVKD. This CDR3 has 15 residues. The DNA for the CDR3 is TGTGCCATCAGCCCCCCGACAGGGAGCACAGATACGCAGTATTTT. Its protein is CAISPPTGSTDTQYF.

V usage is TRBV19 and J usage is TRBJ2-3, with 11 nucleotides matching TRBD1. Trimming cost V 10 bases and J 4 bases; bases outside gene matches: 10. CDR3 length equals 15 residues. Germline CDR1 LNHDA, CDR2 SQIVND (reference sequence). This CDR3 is CAIKRGQGDPDTQYF. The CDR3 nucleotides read TGTGCCATCAAGAGGGGACAGGGGGATCCAGATACGCAGTATTTT.

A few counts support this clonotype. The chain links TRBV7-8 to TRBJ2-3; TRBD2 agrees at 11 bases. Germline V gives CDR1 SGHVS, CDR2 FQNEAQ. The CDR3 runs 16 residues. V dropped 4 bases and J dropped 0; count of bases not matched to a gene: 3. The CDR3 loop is CASSSGTSGSTDTQYF. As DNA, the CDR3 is TGTGCCAGCAGCTCCGGGACTAGCGGAAGCACAGATACGCAGTATTTT.

CDR3 amino acids: CASSGGQGYNEQFF. The DNA for the CDR3 is TGTGCCAGCAGTGGGGGGCAGGGTTACAATGAGCAGTTCTTC. The chain recombines TRBV12-3 or TRBV12-4 with TRBJ2-1; D assignment may be TRBD1 or TRBD2 (6 bases each). This CDR3 comprises 14 residues. The V end lost 5 bases, the J end lost 4 bases, and 12 bases lay between the germline ends.

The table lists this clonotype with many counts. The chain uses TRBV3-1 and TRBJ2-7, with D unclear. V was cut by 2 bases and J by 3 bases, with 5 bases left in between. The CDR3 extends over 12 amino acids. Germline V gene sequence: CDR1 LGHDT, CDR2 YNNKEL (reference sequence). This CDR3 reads CASSQSVYEQYF. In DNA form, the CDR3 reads TGTGCCAGCAGCCAAAGTGTCTACGAGCAGTACTTC.

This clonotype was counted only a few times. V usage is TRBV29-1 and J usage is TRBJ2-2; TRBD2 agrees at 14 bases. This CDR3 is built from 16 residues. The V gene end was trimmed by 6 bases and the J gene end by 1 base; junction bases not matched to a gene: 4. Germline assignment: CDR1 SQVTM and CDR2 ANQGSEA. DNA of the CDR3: TGCAGCGTCGGGACTAGCGGGAGAAAGAACACCGGGGAGCTGTTTTTT. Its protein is CSVGTSGRKNTGELFF.

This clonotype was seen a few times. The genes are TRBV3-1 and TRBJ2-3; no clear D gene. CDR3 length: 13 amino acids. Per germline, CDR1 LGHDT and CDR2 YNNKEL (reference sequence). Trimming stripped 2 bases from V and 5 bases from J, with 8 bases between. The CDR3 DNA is TGTGCCAGCAGCCAAACAGTGGGAGATACGCAGTATTTT. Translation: CASSQTVGDTQYF.

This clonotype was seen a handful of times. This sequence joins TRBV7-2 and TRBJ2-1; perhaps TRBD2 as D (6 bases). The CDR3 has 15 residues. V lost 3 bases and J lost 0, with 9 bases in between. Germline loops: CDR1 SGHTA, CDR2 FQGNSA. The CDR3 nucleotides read TGTGCCAGCAGCTTCGGGAGAACCTCCTACAATGAGCAGTTCTTC. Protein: CASSFGRTSYNEQFF.

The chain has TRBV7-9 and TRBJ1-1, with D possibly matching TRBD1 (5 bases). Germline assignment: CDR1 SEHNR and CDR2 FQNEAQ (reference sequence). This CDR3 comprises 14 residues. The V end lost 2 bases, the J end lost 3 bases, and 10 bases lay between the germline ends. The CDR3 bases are TGTGCCAGCAGCTTATACATGACAGACACTGAAGCTTTCTTT. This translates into CASSLYMTDTEAFF.

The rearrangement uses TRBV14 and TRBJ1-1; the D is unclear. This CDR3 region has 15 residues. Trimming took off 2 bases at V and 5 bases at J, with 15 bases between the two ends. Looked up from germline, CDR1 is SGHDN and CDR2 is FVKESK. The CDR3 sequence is CASSQMSGLSTEAFF. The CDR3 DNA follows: TGTGCCAGCAGCCAAATGTCGGGTTTAAGTACTGAAGCTTTCTTT.

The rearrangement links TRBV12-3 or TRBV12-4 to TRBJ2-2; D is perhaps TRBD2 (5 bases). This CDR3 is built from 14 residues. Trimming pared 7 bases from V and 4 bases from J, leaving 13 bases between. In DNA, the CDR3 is TGTGCCAGCAAACTTAGGGCGGGCACCGGGGAGCTGTTTTTT. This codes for CASKLRAGTGELFF.